A single sample is the source of the 11 T cell receptor beta chains below, sequenced in a study of T-cell reconstitution after alpha-beta-depleted transplantation in children. During its preparation, the TCRbeta library received unique molecular identifiers. From the PCR reads, TCRdb called clonotypes with MiXCR, one entry per CDR3 protein. This sample has around 670,000 distinct CDR3 sequences; around 13% occur once, and the top ten carry 0.65% to 0.9%. Sequencing used PBMCs, obtained before TCRalphabeta/CD19-depleted stem cell transplant. These receptors came from a girl between 2 and 10 years old with congenital amegakaryocytic thrombocytopenia, due to receive a stem cell transplant.

This clonotype appeared many times. Here the CDR3 DNA reads TGCGCCAGCAGCCAAGTTGGGGCAGGGAATTTCAACGAGCAGTACTTC. Translation gives CASSQVGAGNFNEQYF. This chain joins TRBV4-1 and TRBJ2-7, with a weak D call TRBD1 (5 bases). CDR1 MGHRA and CDR2 YSYEKL come from the germline V gene. The CDR3 contains 16 residues. Trimming removed 1 base at V and 5 bases at J, with 18 bases between.

Ten or more counts support this clonotype. The rearrangement uses TRBV9 and TRBJ2-5, with 13 positions matching TRBD2. The CDR3 extends over 16 amino acids. Germline CDR1 and CDR2: SGDLS and YYNGEE. V dropped 3 bases and J dropped 5; count of bases not matched to a gene: 7. CDR3 sequence (DNA): TGTGCCAGCAGCGCCGGACTAGCGGGAGTATGGGAGACCCAGTACTTC. It codes for CASSAGLAGVWETQYF.

This clonotype was counted many times. The chain links TRBV20-1 to TRBJ2-5; D perhaps matches TRBD2 (5 bases). Trimming took 8 bases from V and 3 from J, leaving 16 bases between them. The germline V gene encodes CDR1 DFQATT and CDR2 SNEGSKA (reference sequence). CDR3 length: 13 residues. The CDR3 nucleotides read TGCAGTTCTGGCCGGGGATTAGAAGAGACCCAGTACTTC. Protein: CSSGRGLEETQYF.

This clonotype was observed a few times. This chain uses TRBV9 with TRBJ2-7; D uncertain. V lost 3 bases to trimming and J lost 5 bases, with 12 bases between them. This CDR3 is 13 amino acids long. CDR1 and CDR2 from the germline V gene are SGDLS and YYNGEE. As DNA, the CDR3 is TGTGCCAGCAGCGGGGCACATCCCGACGAGCAGTACTTC. Translation: CASSGAHPDEQYF. The full variable domain, with the rest looked up from reference TRBV9 and TRBJ2-7, is DSGVTQTPKHLITATGQRVTLRCSPRSGDLSVYWYQQSLDQGLQFLIQYYNGEERAKGNILERFSAQQFPDLHSELNLSSLELGDSALYFCASSGAHPDEQYFGPGTRLTVT.

Only a few counts were recorded for this clonotype. This rearrangement joins TRBV4-2 to TRBJ2-3; 7 bases fit TRBD2. CDR3 length: 14 residues. Germline trimming cut 10 bases from V and 5 bases from J; bases unmatched to any gene: 12. CDR1 and CDR2 from the germline V gene are LGHNA and YNFKEQ. CDR3: CATRETGGGDTQYF. CDR3 bases: TGTGCCACACGAGAGACGGGAGGAGGAGATACGCAGTATTTT.

In this sample, this clonotype turned up many times. The V gene is TRBV12-3 or TRBV12-4, the J gene TRBJ2-7, with D perhaps matching TRBD1 (5 bases). V was pared by 5 bases and J by 2 bases, with 10 bases between. The CDR3 runs 13 residues. CDR3 bases: TGTGCCAGCAGTGGACAAGAAACCTACGAGCAGTACTTC. It yields the protein CASSGQETYEQYF.

This clonotype was seen only a few times. The rearrangement uses TRBV19 and TRBJ1-5; D might be TRBD1 (5 bases). The germline V and J ends were trimmed by 3 bases and 4 bases, with 13 bases remaining between them. Germline V gives CDR1 LNHDA, CDR2 SQIVND (reference sequence). CDR3 size: 15 residues. The CDR3 nucleotides are TGTGCCAGTAGTATGTTGTTTGCAGGGAATCAGCCCCAGCATTTT. This encodes CASSMLFAGNQPQHF.

This clonotype was seen a few times. The rearrangement joins TRBV29-1 to TRBJ1-2; a possible D gene is TRBD1 (6 bases). Germline values: CDR1 SQVTM, CDR2 ANQGSEA. The V end was cut by 0 bases, the J end by 6 bases, with 11 bases between. The CDR3 length is 13 residues. CDR3 sequence: CSVEDQGMNGYTF. The CDR3 DNA reads TGCAGCGTTGAAGATCAGGGGATGAATGGCTACACCTTC.

This clonotype was recorded many times. The CDR3 DNA is TGCGCCAGCAGCATCCAGGGGGCCGGGACTGAAGCTTTCTTT. This sequence encodes CASSIQGAGTEAFF. This chain connects TRBV5-1 to TRBJ1-1; TRBD1 matches at 8 bases. The CDR3 runs 14 residues. Germline assignment: CDR1 SGHRS and CDR2 YFSETQ. V lost 4 bases and J lost 5; bases outside the gene matches: 7.

The table lists this clonotype with many counts. This sequence joins TRBV12-3 or TRBV12-4 and TRBJ1-6, with D perhaps matching TRBD1 (5 bases). The CDR3 loop spans 14 amino acids. Trimming left V 1 base short and J 10 bases short, with 11 bases between. As DNA, the CDR3 is TGTGCCAGCAGTTTAGGTGGCGGGGGGTCACCCCTCCACTTT. Translating it yields CASSLGGGGSPLHF.

This clonotype has at least ten counts. The J gene is TRBJ2-1, the V gene TRBV20-1; TRBD2 is a possible D gene (6 bases). Germline V gives CDR1 DFQATT, CDR2 SNEGSKA (reference sequence). The V end was cut by 5 bases, the J end by 8 bases, with 10 bases between. The CDR3 runs to 11 residues. CDR3 residues: CSAPRDYEQFF. Here the CDR3 DNA reads TGCAGTGCTCCCCGGGACTATGAGCAGTTCTTC.